These T cell receptor beta chains were read from a single sample in a study of blood T cell repertoires in COVID-19. The protocol was immunoSEQ multiplex PCR, while the TCRdb copy is restricted to in-frame clones and leaves out a portion. The table lists a few hundred thousand clones, around 86% of them singletons. Sequences were obtained from peripheral blood. Every receptor here comes from a woman between 45 and 60 years old with acute or convalescent COVID-19. CDR3s include the opening cysteine and the closing phenylalanine or tryptophan. Fields, in order: V gene, clone size, D gene, J gene, CDR3 DNA, CDR3 protein. D genes are given only for firm matches. The size field is filled for only some rows; it gives once, few, many or a size class.

v_gene: TRBV3-1/TRBV3-2
abundance: .
d_gene: TRBD2
j_gene: TRBJ2-3
CDR3nt: TGTGCCAGCAGACCCCTAGCGGGGACAGATACGCAGTATTTT
CDR3aa: CASRPLAGTDTQYF

v_gene: TRBV5-1
abundance: .
d_gene: TRBD1
j_gene: TRBJ1-4
CDR3nt: TGCGCCAGCAGCCCTTGGGGACAGTCGAGAGAAAAACTGTTTTTT
CDR3aa: CASSPWGQSREKLFF

v_gene: TRBV18
abundance: .
d_gene: TRBD1
j_gene: TRBJ2-7
CDR3nt: TGTGCCAGCTCACGGCCGGGACAGGGGGCGGGAGAGCAGTACTTC
CDR3aa: CASSRPGQGAGEQYF

v_gene: TRBV28
abundance: few
d_gene: TRBD1
j_gene: TRBJ1-2
CDR3nt: TGTGCCAGCAGTTCGACCGGGACAGGGGGCGGCTATGGCTACACCTTC
CDR3aa: CASSSTGTGGGYGYTF

v_gene: TRBV28
abundance: .
d_gene: .
j_gene: TRBJ1-5
CDR3nt: TGTGCCAGCAGCCGGTTAGCTGGGACACACAATCAGCCCCAGCATTTT
CDR3aa: CASSRLAGTHNQPQHF

v_gene: TRBV28
abundance: .
d_gene: .
j_gene: TRBJ1-3
CDR3nt: TGTGCCAGCAGTAAGGACTGGGTAGGGAACACCATATATTTT
CDR3aa: CASSKDWVGNTIYF

v_gene: TRBV28
abundance: .
d_gene: .
j_gene: TRBJ2-7
CDR3nt: TGTGCCAGCACCGAACGGCCAAGCGCCTACGAGCAGTACTTC
CDR3aa: CASTERPSAYEQYF

v_gene: TRBV4-2
abundance: .
d_gene: TRBD1
j_gene: TRBJ2-2
CDR3nt: TGTGCCAGCAGCGACCCACAGGGGGCGAAGGACACCGGGGAGCTGTTTTTT
CDR3aa: CASSDPQGAKDTGELFF

v_gene: TRBV19
abundance: .
d_gene: TRBD1
j_gene: TRBJ1-5
CDR3nt: TGTGCCAGTAGATGGACAGGCAATAGCAATCAGCCCCAGCATTTT
CDR3aa: CASRWTGNSNQPQHF

v_gene: TRBV5-1
abundance: few
d_gene: .
j_gene: TRBJ2-1
CDR3nt: TGCGCCAGCAGCTTGTCGCAGAACAATGAGCAGTTCTTC
CDR3aa: CASSLSQNNEQFF

v_gene: TRBV28
abundance: .
d_gene: .
j_gene: TRBJ2-7
CDR3nt: TGTGCCAGCAGTCGATACAGGACCCTACGAAACGAGCAGTACTTC
CDR3aa: CASSRYRTLRNEQYF

v_gene: TRBV7-2
abundance: .
d_gene: .
j_gene: TRBJ2-7
CDR3nt: TGTGCCAGCAGCTCCCCCCGGGAAGGGAACTACGAGCAGTACTTC
CDR3aa: CASSSPREGNYEQYF

v_gene: TRBV6-2/TRBV6-3
abundance: .
d_gene: .
j_gene: TRBJ1-5
CDR3nt: TGTGCCAGCAGTTACTCTAATCCCCAGCCCCAGCATTTT
CDR3aa: CASSYSNPQPQHF

v_gene: TRBV28
abundance: .
d_gene: .
j_gene: TRBJ1-3
CDR3nt: TGTGGGGGGGGCGGCCATAACTCTGGAAACACCATATATTTT
CDR3aa: CGGGGHNSGNTIYF

v_gene: TRBV27
abundance: .
d_gene: .
j_gene: TRBJ2-3
CDR3nt: TGTGCCAGCAGTTTATTGGACTCAGATACGCAGTATTTT
CDR3aa: CASSLLDSDTQYF

v_gene: TRBV28
abundance: .
d_gene: TRBD1
j_gene: TRBJ1-5
CDR3nt: TGTGCCAGCAGTTTGACAGGGGGTCATCAGCCCCAGCATTTT
CDR3aa: CASSLTGGHQPQHF

v_gene: TRBV5-4
abundance: .
d_gene: .
j_gene: TRBJ2-5
CDR3nt: TGTGCCAGCAGCTATGGAGGGGAAGAGACCCAGTACTTC
CDR3aa: CASSYGGEETQYF

v_gene: TRBV2
abundance: .
d_gene: TRBD1
j_gene: TRBJ1-2
CDR3nt: TGTGCCAGCATCGAGGACAGGGGCAGCCCCTACACCTTC
CDR3aa: CASIEDRGSPYTF

v_gene: TRBV20-1
abundance: .
d_gene: TRBD1
j_gene: TRBJ1-5
CDR3nt: TGCAGTGCTAGTCTAGGGACAGGGGGCTTTCAGCCCCAGCATTTT
CDR3aa: CSASLGTGGFQPQHF

v_gene: TRBV21-1
abundance: .
d_gene: .
j_gene: TRBJ2-7
CDR3nt: TGTGCCAGCAGCATGGCCCCAGGACAGGGATCATACGAGCAGTACTTC
CDR3aa: CASSMAPGQGSYEQYF

v_gene: TRBV10-3
abundance: .
d_gene: TRBD2
j_gene: TRBJ2-7
CDR3nt: TGTGCCATCAGTGAGTTAGCGGGAGGGATCTCCTACGAGCAGTACTTC
CDR3aa: CAISELAGGISYEQYF

v_gene: TRBV9
abundance: .
d_gene: .
j_gene: TRBJ2-2
CDR3nt: TGTGCCAGCAGCGTGTTTACGAACACCGGGGAGCTGTTTTTT
CDR3aa: CASSVFTNTGELFF

v_gene: TRBV27
abundance: once
d_gene: TRBD1
j_gene: TRBJ1-2
CDR3nt: TGTGCCAGCACCAGGGACAGGGAGAAGGATGGCTACACCTTC
CDR3aa: CASTRDREKDGYTF

v_gene: TRBV18
abundance: .
d_gene: .
j_gene: TRBJ1-3
CDR3nt: TGTGCCAGCTCACCCCGTTTGTCGCAGTTCTCTGGAAACACCATATATTTT
CDR3aa: CASSPRLSQFSGNTIYF

v_gene: TRBV2
abundance: .
d_gene: TRBD2
j_gene: TRBJ2-1
CDR3nt: TGTGCCAGCAGTGAAGGCGGGAGGGCCCCCTACAATGAGCAGTTCTTC
CDR3aa: CASSEGGRAPYNEQFF

v_gene: TRBV5-1
abundance: .
d_gene: .
j_gene: TRBJ1-1
CDR3nt: TGCGCCAGCAGCCGCGGGGTAGGGGCTGAAGCTTTCTTT
CDR3aa: CASSRGVGAEAFF

v_gene: TRBV28
abundance: .
d_gene: TRBD1
j_gene: TRBJ2-5
CDR3nt: TGTGCCAGCAGTTCGATAATCCGGGACAGGGGTCAACTGACCCAGTACTTC
CDR3aa: CASSSIIRDRGQLTQYF

v_gene: TRBV28
abundance: .
d_gene: .
j_gene: TRBJ1-3
CDR3nt: TGTGCCAGCGAAAGGGCGGGGACTGGAAACACCATATATTTT
CDR3aa: CASERAGTGNTIYF

v_gene: TRBV7-9
abundance: .
d_gene: .
j_gene: TRBJ2-3
CDR3nt: TGTGCCAGCAGCTTAGGGTCGCGGGGTACTAGCACAGATACGCAGTATTTT
CDR3aa: CASSLGSRGTSTDTQYF

v_gene: TRBV3-1/TRBV3-2
abundance: once
d_gene: TRBD1
j_gene: TRBJ1-1
CDR3nt: TGTGCCAGCAGCCTTTGGGAACAGGGGGAAGCTTTCTTT
CDR3aa: CASSLWEQGEAFF

v_gene: TRBV19
abundance: .
d_gene: .
j_gene: TRBJ1-2
CDR3nt: TGTGCCAGTAGTAGTTCAAACTATGGCTACACCTTC
CDR3aa: CASSSSNYGYTF

v_gene: TRBV24-1
abundance: .
d_gene: TRBD1
j_gene: TRBJ1-2
CDR3nt: TGTGCCACCAGTGATAGATGGGGACAGTTCTATGGCTACACCTTC
CDR3aa: CATSDRWGQFYGYTF

v_gene: TRBV29-1
abundance: once
d_gene: TRBD1
j_gene: TRBJ1-2
CDR3nt: TGCAGCGTTGAACGGGCAGGGGGCCGTAACTATGGCTACACCTTC
CDR3aa: CSVERAGGRNYGYTF

v_gene: TRBV28
abundance: .
d_gene: .
j_gene: TRBJ1-1
CDR3nt: TGTGCCAGCAGTCCCCTCGACAGGAACACTGAAGCTTTCTTT
CDR3aa: CASSPLDRNTEAFF

v_gene: TRBV4-2
abundance: .
d_gene: .
j_gene: TRBJ2-3
CDR3nt: TGTGCCAGCAGCCAAGATTTCCCCTCCGGGTTAAATACGCAGTATTTT
CDR3aa: CASSQDFPSGLNTQYF

v_gene: TRBV2
abundance: once
d_gene: TRBD1
j_gene: TRBJ2-7
CDR3nt: TGTGCCAGCAGCGCCGACAGGGACTACGAGCAGTACTTC
CDR3aa: CASSADRDYEQYF

v_gene: TRBV5-8
abundance: .
d_gene: TRBD1
j_gene: TRBJ2-4
CDR3nt: TGTGCCAGCAGGCCGACCTCCGGGACAGGGGGTGACATTCAGTACTTC
CDR3aa: CASRPTSGTGGDIQYF

v_gene: TRBV5-1
abundance: .
d_gene: TRBD1
j_gene: TRBJ1-1
CDR3nt: TGCGCCAGCACCCCCGGGACAGGCCGCACTGAAGCTTTCTTT
CDR3aa: CASTPGTGRTEAFF

v_gene: TRBV24-1
abundance: .
d_gene: .
j_gene: TRBJ2-3
CDR3nt: TGTGCCACCAGTGACCGCCTTCGACGGGGAGATACGCAGTATTTT
CDR3aa: CATSDRLRRGDTQYF

v_gene: TRBV27
abundance: .
d_gene: TRBD1
j_gene: TRBJ2-2
CDR3nt: TGTGCCAGCAGTTGGCTGACAGGGCCAACCGGGGAGCTGTTTTTT
CDR3aa: CASSWLTGPTGELFF

v_gene: TRBV9
abundance: .
d_gene: TRBD2
j_gene: TRBJ2-3
CDR3nt: TGTGCCAGCAGCGTTACTACTAGCGGAGCTAGCACAGATACGCAGTATTTT
CDR3aa: CASSVTTSGASTDTQYF

v_gene: TRBV28
abundance: once
d_gene: .
j_gene: TRBJ2-4
CDR3nt: TGTGCCAGCAGTCAACACCCCTCCCTAGCCAAAAACATTCAGTACTTC
CDR3aa: CASSQHPSLAKNIQYF

v_gene: TRBV6-6
abundance: few
d_gene: TRBD1
j_gene: TRBJ1-5
CDR3nt: TGTGCCAGCAGTTACGCAGACAGGGGGGTGCAGCCCCAGCATTTT
CDR3aa: CASSYADRGVQPQHF

v_gene: TRBV6-5
abundance: once
d_gene: TRBD1
j_gene: TRBJ1-2
CDR3nt: TGTGCCAGCAGTTATTCCGGGACAGGGAGCTATGGCTACACCTTC
CDR3aa: CASSYSGTGSYGYTF

v_gene: TRBV6-6
abundance: .
d_gene: .
j_gene: TRBJ2-5
CDR3nt: TGTGCCAGCAGAAACGACAGAGCCGGAGAGACCCAGTACTTC
CDR3aa: CASRNDRAGETQYF

v_gene: TRBV6-2/TRBV6-3
abundance: .
d_gene: TRBD2
j_gene: TRBJ2-7
CDR3nt: TGTGCCAGCAGTTACCTTGGACTAGCGGGAGGGCCAATCGAGCAGTACTTC
CDR3aa: CASSYLGLAGGPIEQYF

v_gene: TRBV3-1/TRBV3-2
abundance: .
d_gene: .
j_gene: TRBJ1-3
CDR3nt: TGTGCCAGCAGCCAAGGGGACTTCTCTGGAAACACCATATATTTT
CDR3aa: CASSQGDFSGNTIYF

v_gene: TRBV3-1/TRBV3-2
abundance: .
d_gene: .
j_gene: TRBJ1-1
CDR3nt: TGTGCCAGCAGCCCGCCGTACTTAGCGTCTGAAGCTTTCTTT
CDR3aa: CASSPPYLASEAFF

v_gene: TRBV12-5
abundance: .
d_gene: TRBD2
j_gene: TRBJ2-2
CDR3nt: TGTGCTAGTGGTTTGCCGAGACTAGCGGGCCGGTATTCATATGGCGCGAACACCGGGGAGCTGTTTTTT
CDR3aa: CASGLPRLAGRYSYGANTGELFF

v_gene: TRBV15
abundance: .
d_gene: TRBD1
j_gene: TRBJ1-4
CDR3nt: TGTGCCACCAGCAGAGATAAGGGGGCACAGGAAAAACTGTTTTTT
CDR3aa: CATSRDKGAQEKLFF

v_gene: TRBV5-8
abundance: .
d_gene: TRBD2
j_gene: TRBJ2-7
CDR3nt: TGTGCCAGCAGCTTCCGGGGGGGTCGATACGAGCAGTACTTC
CDR3aa: CASSFRGGRYEQYF

v_gene: TRBV28
abundance: few
d_gene: .
j_gene: TRBJ2-2
CDR3nt: TGTGCCAGCAGTTTCCCGGGGTACGGGGAGCTGTTTTTT
CDR3aa: CASSFPGYGELFF

v_gene: TRBV2
abundance: .
d_gene: TRBD1
j_gene: TRBJ1-5
CDR3nt: TGTGCCAGCAGGGGACAGGGAGGTCAGCCCCAGCATTTT
CDR3aa: CASRGQGGQPQHF

v_gene: TRBV5-4
abundance: .
d_gene: TRBD1
j_gene: TRBJ2-7
CDR3nt: TGTGCCAGCAGGAATAGTCCGGGACAGTCCTACGAGCAGTACTTC
CDR3aa: CASRNSPGQSYEQYF

v_gene: TRBV10-1
abundance: .
d_gene: TRBD1
j_gene: TRBJ2-7
CDR3nt: TGCGCCATACAACGACAGGGGATTTCCCATTTGTACGAGCAGTACTTC
CDR3aa: CAIQRQGISHLYEQYF

v_gene: TRBV6-4
abundance: .
d_gene: .
j_gene: TRBJ2-1
CDR3nt: TGTGCCAGCAGCGGTCGCAGGTCCTACAATGAGCAGTTCTTC
CDR3aa: CASSGRRSYNEQFF

v_gene: TRBV6-5
abundance: .
d_gene: TRBD2
j_gene: TRBJ2-5
CDR3nt: TGTGCCAGCAAACTAGCGGGATCTGAGACCCAGTACTTC
CDR3aa: CASKLAGSETQYF

v_gene: TRBV5-1
abundance: .
d_gene: TRBD2
j_gene: TRBJ2-1
CDR3nt: TGCGCCAGCAGCTTGGTGGGACTAGCGCCCAGCTCCTACAATGAGCAGTTCTTC
CDR3aa: CASSLVGLAPSSYNEQFF

v_gene: TRBV10-3
abundance: .
d_gene: .
j_gene: TRBJ1-6
CDR3nt: TGTGCCATCAGTGATGTCAGGGTGGGTAATTCACCCCTCCACTTT
CDR3aa: CAISDVRVGNSPLHF

v_gene: TRBV5-4
abundance: .
d_gene: TRBD1
j_gene: TRBJ2-2
CDR3nt: TGTGCCAGCCACAGGGGAATCGGCACCGGGGAGCTGTTTTTT
CDR3aa: CASHRGIGTGELFF